This T cell receptor beta chain emerged from a study of Graves' ophthalmopathy and Graves' hyperthyroidism. Researchers took RNA transcripts and amplified TCR beta CDR3 regions from them. HTBI primers served in a first-round RT-PCR, which a second-round multiplex PCR followed. Via MiXCR, TCRdb re-called the multiplex PCR reads, giving one row per CDR3 protein. The table lists roughly 400,000 distinct CDR3 sequences, 15% of them singletons. Germline values: CDR1 MNHEY, CDR2 SVGEGT. V shed 4 bases and J shed 4 bases, with 10 bases lying between them. The CDR3 spans 13 residues. Participants with hyperthyroidism, aged 18 to 65, were newly diagnosed with under 2 months' duration.

Sequencing used peripheral blood. The receptor was derived from a woman aged 18-29 years with stable Graves' hyperthyroidism. V gene TRBV6-2 or TRBV6-3 combines with J gene TRBJ1-1, with D unresolved. This CDR3 reads CASSLMVITEAFF. CDR3 sequence (DNA): TGTGCCAGCAGTTTAATGGTGATCACTGAAGCTTTCTTT.